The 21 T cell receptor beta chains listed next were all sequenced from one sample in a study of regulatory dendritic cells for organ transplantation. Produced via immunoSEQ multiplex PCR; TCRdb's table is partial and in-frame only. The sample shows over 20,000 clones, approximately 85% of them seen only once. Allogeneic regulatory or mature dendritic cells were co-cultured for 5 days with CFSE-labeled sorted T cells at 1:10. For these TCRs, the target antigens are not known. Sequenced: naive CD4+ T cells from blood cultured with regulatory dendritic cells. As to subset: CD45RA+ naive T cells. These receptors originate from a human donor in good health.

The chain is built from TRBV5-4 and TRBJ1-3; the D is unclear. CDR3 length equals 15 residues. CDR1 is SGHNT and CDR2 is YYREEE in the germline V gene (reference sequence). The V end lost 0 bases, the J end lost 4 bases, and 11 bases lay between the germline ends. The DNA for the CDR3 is TGTGCCAGCAGCTTGGACCAGGCGGTCGGAAACACCATATATTTT. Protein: CASSLDQAVGNTIYF.

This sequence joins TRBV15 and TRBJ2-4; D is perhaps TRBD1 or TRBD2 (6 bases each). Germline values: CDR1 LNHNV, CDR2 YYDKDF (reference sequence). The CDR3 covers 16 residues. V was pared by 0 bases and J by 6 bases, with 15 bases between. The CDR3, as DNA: TGTGCCACCAGCAGAGATTCAACAGGGAGGCGAAACATTCAGTACTTC. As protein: CATSRDSTGRRNIQYF.

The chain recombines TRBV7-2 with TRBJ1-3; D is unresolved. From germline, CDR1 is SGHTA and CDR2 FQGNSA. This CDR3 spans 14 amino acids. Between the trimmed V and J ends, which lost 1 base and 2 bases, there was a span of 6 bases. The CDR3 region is CASSLDVAGNTIYF. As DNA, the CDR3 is TGTGCCAGCAGCTTAGACGTGGCTGGAAACACCATATATTTT.

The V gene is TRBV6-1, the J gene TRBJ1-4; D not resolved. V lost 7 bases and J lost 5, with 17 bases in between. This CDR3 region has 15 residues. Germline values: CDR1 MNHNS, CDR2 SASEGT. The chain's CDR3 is CASNLGFARNEKLFF. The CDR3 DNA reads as TGTGCCAGCAATTTGGGGTTCGCGCGAAATGAAAAACTGTTTTTT.

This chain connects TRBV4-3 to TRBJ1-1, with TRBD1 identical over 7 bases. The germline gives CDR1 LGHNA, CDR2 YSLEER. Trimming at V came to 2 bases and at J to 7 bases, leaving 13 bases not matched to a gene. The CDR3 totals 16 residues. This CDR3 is CASSQQLRGRGDEAFF. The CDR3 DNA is TGCGCCAGCAGCCAACAGCTTAGGGGGCGGGGGGATGAAGCTTTCTTT.

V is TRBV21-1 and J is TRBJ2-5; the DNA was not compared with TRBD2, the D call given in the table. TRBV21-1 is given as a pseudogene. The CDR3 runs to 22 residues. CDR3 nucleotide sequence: TGTGCCAGCACCATAGCAAACCGAGCAAAGGAATATAGGCGGGGGGCCCAAGAGACCCAGTACTTC. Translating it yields CASTIANRAKEYRRGAQETQYF.

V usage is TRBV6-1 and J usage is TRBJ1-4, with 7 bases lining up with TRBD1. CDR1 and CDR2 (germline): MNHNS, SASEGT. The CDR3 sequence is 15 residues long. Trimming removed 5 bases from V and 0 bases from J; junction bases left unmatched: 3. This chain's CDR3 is CASSSTGATNEKLFF. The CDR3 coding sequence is TGTGCCAGCAGTTCCACAGGGGCAACTAATGAAAAACTGTTTTTT.

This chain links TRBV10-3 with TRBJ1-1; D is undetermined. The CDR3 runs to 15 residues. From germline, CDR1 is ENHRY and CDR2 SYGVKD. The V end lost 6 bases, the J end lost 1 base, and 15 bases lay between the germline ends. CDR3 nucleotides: TGTGCCATCAGACCCGACCGAGACACGAACACTGAAGCTTTCTTT. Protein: CAIRPDRDTNTEAFF.

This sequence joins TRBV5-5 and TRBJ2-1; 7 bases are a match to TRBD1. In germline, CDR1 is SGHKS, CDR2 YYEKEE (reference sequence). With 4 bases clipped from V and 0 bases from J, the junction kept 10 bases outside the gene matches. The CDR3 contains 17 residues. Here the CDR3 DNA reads TGTGCCAGCAGCCGGACAGGTCCTCTTAGCTCCTACAATGAGCAGTTCTTC. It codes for CASSRTGPLSSYNEQFF.

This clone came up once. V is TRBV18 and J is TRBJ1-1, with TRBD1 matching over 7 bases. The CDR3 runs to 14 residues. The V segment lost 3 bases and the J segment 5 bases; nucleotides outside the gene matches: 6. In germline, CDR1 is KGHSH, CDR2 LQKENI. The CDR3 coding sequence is TGTGCCAGCTCACCGCGACAGGGCAGAACTGAAGCTTTCTTT. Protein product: CASSPRQGRTEAFF. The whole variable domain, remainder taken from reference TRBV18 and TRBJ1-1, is NAGVMQNPRHLVRRRGQEARLRCSPMKGHSHVYWYRQLPEEGLKFMVYLQKENIIDESGMPKERFSAEFPKEGPSILRIQQVVRGDSAAYFCASSPRQGRTEAFFGQGTRLTVV.

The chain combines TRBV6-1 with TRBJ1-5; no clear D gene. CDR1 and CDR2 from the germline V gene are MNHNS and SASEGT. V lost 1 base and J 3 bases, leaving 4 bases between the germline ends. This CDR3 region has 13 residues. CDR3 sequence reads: CASSEGTNQPQHF. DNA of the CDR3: TGTGCCAGCAGTGAAGGAACCAATCAGCCCCAGCATTTT.

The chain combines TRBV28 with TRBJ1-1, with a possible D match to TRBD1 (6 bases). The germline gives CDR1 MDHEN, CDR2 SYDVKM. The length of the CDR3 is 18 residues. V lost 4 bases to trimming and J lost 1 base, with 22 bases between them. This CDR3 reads CASSSLTQGWFANTEAFF. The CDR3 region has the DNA TGTGCCAGCAGTTCCCTAACACAGGGATGGTTTGCGAACACTGAAGCTTTCTTT.

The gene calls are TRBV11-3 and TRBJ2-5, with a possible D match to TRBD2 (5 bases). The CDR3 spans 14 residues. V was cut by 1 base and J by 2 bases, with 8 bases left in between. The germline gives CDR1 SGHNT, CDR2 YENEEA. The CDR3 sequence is CASSLGTAQETQYF. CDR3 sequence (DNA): TGTGCCAGCAGCTTAGGGACTGCACAAGAGACCCAGTACTTC.

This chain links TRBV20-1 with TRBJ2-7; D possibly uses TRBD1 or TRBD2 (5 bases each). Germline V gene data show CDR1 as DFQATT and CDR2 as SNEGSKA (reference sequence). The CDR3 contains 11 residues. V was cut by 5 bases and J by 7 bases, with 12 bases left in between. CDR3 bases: TGCAGTGCTCCCTGGGGACCGGAGCAGTACTTC. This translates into CSAPWGPEQYF.

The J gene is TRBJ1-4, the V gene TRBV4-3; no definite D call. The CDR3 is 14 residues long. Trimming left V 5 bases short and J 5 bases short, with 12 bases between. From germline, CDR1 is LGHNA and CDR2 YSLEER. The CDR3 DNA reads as TGCGCCAGCAGCGGCGGAAACCGAAATGAAAAACTGTTTTTT. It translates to CASSGGNRNEKLFF.

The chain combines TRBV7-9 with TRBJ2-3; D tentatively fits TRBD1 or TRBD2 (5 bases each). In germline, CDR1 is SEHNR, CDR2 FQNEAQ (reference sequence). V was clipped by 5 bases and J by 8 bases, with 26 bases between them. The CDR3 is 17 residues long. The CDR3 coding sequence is TGTGCCAGCAGCCCTCTGGCGTTCCGGGACGGAGCCGGTACGCAGTATTTT. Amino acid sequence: CASSPLAFRDGAGTQYF.

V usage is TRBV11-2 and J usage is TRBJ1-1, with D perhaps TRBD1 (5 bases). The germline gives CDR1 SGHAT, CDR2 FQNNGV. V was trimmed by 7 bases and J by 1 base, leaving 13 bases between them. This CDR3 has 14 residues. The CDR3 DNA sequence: TGTGCCAGCAAGCGGGGGGGGAAGAACACTGAAGCTTTCTTT. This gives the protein CASKRGGKNTEAFF.

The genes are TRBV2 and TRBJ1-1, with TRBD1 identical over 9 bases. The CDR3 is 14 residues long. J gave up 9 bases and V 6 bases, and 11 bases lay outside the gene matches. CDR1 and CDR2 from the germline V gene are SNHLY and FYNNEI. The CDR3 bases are TGTGCCAGCAGCAGAGACGGGACAGGGAAAAAAGCTTTCTTT. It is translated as CASSRDGTGKKAFF.

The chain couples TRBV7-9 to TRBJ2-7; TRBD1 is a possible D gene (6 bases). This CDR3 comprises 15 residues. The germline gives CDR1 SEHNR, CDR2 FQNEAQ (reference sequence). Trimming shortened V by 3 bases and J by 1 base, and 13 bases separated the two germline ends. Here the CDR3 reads CASSFGTGWSYEQYF. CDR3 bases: TGTGCCAGCAGCTTCGGTACAGGGTGGTCCTACGAGCAGTACTTC.

Here the CDR3 DNA reads TGTGCCAGCAGTGGGACGGTGGATACGCAGTATTTT. It is translated as CASSGTVDTQYF. This chain links TRBV28 with TRBJ2-3; either TRBD1 or TRBD2 may fit D (5 bases each). This CDR3 has 12 amino acids. CDR1 is MDHEN, CDR2 SYDVKM, per germline. V gave up 5 bases and J gave up 6 bases, with 9 bases separating them.

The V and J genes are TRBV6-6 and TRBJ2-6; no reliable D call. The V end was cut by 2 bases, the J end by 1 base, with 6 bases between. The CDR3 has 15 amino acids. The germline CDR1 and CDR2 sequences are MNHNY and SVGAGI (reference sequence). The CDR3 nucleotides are TGTGCCAGCAGTTACGGGAATTCTGGGGCCAACGTCCTGACTTTC. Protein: CASSYGNSGANVLTF.